This is a list of T cell receptor beta chains from one sample in a study of early T cells in non-severe SARS-CoV-2 infection. TCRdb processed the 5' RACE reads anew with MiXCR; each CDR3 protein has one entry. The sample holds about 61,000 distinct CDR3 sequences, roughly a tenth seen once. Sequenced: whole blood. The receptors were gathered from an adult who was a healthcare worker with PCR-confirmed SARS-CoV-2 infection or an uninfected control (not recorded which). Both conserved end residues are part of each CDR3. Each record gives: clone size, CDR3 length, D gene, J gene, V gene, CDR3 DNA, CDR3 protein. D genes are given only for firm matches. Some rows have no size entry. The others give once, few or many, or a class for an expanded clone.

NA | 15 | TRBD1 | TRBJ2-5 | TRBV19 | TGTGCCAGTAGTATACTCGTGGCAGGGGGAGAGACCCAGTACTTC | CASSILVAGGETQYF
many | 18 | NA | TRBJ2-6 | TRBV12-3/TRBV12-4 | TGTGCCAGCAGTTTAAGGAGGGAGAGCTTGTCGGGGGCCAACGTCCTGACTTTC | CASSLRRESLSGANVLTF
few | 13 | NA | TRBJ2-5 | TRBV7-8 | TGTGCCAGCAGCTTCGCGGGGAAGGAGACCCAGTACTTC | CASSFAGKETQYF
many | 11 | NA | TRBJ2-5 | TRBV7-9 | TGTGCCAGCAGTAATCAAGAGACCCAGTACTTC | CASSNQETQYF
many | 15 | TRBD1 | TRBJ1-2 | TRBV3-1 | TGTGCCAGCCGACCCACAGGGGCGTCTAACTATGGCTACACCTTC | CASRPTGASNYGYTF
NA | 12 | NA | TRBJ1-2 | TRBV14 | TGTGCCAGCAGCCAAGTTGGCTATGGCTACACCTTC | CASSQVGYGYTF
many | 13 | NA | TRBJ2-5 | TRBV2 | TGTGCCAGCAGCGGGGGCCGCCAAGAGACCCAGTACTTC | CASSGGRQETQYF
many | 21 | TRBD1 | TRBJ2-3 | TRBV11-2 | TGTGCCAGCAGCTTAACCGGGACAGCCGGTCCCTACCCCAAGGAGACAGATACGCAGTATTTT | CASSLTGTAGPYPKETDTQYF
NA | 14 | NA | TRBJ1-1 | TRBV12-3/TRBV12-4 | TGTGCCAGCAGTTCCATTGGGGGGAACACTGAAGCTTTCTTT | CASSSIGGNTEAFF
NA | 17 | NA | TRBJ2-3 | TRBV6-2/TRBV6-3 | TGTGCCAGCAGTTACGGACTCCGGGACCGACTCACAGATACGCAGTATTTT | CASSYGLRDRLTDTQYF
many | 14 | NA | TRBJ2-5 | TRBV6-2/TRBV6-3 | TGTGCCAGCAGTTACTTGACGGACCAAGAGACCCAGTACTTC | CASSYLTDQETQYF
many | 12 | NA | TRBJ1-3 | TRBV20-1 | TGCAGTGTTCGGAGGGGTGAAAACACCATATATTTT | CSVRRGENTIYF
few | 15 | NA | TRBJ2-5 | TRBV19 | TGTGCCAGTAGTGGTGGGACACCGGACCAAGAGACCCAGTACTTC | CASSGGTPDQETQYF
many | 13 | NA | TRBJ2-3 | TRBV18 | TGTGCCAGCTCACCACTGAGCACAGATACGCAGTATTTT | CASSPLSTDTQYF
many | 20 | TRBD1 | TRBJ2-7 | TRBV7-9 | TGTGCCAGCAGCTTCGTCGCCTGGGCTGGGGGTAGGGACAGCTCCTACGAGCAGTACTTC | CASSFVAWAGGRDSSYEQYF
many | 16 | TRBD1 | TRBJ2-2 | TRBV5-1 | TGCGCCAGCGTCACTACCCCAGGGGGCAACACCGGGGAGCTGTTTTTT | CASVTTPGGNTGELFF
many | 19 | TRBD2 | TRBJ2-5 | TRBV4-1 | TGCGCCAGCAGCCCCCTGGGGACTAGCGGGGGGGCGATGGAGGAGACCCAGTACTTC | CASSPLGTSGGAMEETQYF
many | 14 | TRBD2 | TRBJ2-5 | TRBV3-1 | TGTGCCAGCAGCCGACGGGGGGGCGGAGAGACCCAGTACTTC | CASSRRGGGETQYF
many | 11 | TRBD1 | TRBJ1-1 | TRBV29-1 | TGCAGCGTGTCCGGACAGGGTGAAGCTTTCTTT | CSVSGQGEAFF
few | 14 | NA | TRBJ2-2 | TRBV5-1 | TGCGCCAGCAGCTTGGTCCAGTACACCGGGGAGCTGTTTTTT | CASSLVQYTGELFF
NA | 13 | NA | TRBJ1-6 | TRBV19 | TGTGCCAGTAGTATAGATGCGAATTCACCCCTCCACTTT | CASSIDANSPLHF
NA | 12 | NA | TRBJ1-1 | TRBV5-1 | TGCGCCAGCAGCTTGGGAAAGACTGAAGCTTTCTTT | CASSLGKTEAFF
NA | 17 | TRBD2 | TRBJ2-3 | TRBV6-1 | TGTGCCAGCAGTGAAGTGTCGGGCGGGGGGGCGACAGATACGCAGTATTTT | CASSEVSGGGATDTQYF
many | 17 | TRBD2 | TRBJ2-5 | TRBV5-8 | TGTGCCAGCAGCTTTCTAACCTCCGGGACTAGCGGCGAGACCCAGTACTTC | CASSFLTSGTSGETQYF
few | 12 | NA | TRBJ2-7 | TRBV6-5 | TGTGCCAGCAGGAGGGGCCCCTACGAGCAGTACTTC | CASRRGPYEQYF
NA | 17 | NA | TRBJ2-4 | TRBV4-1 | TGCGCCAGCAGCCAAGGGAGAGGTTGGGACGCCAAAAACATTCAGTACTTC | CASSQGRGWDAKNIQYF
NA | 15 | NA | TRBJ1-5 | TRBV6-1 | TGTGCCAGCAGTGCCCAGGCTCTCAGCAATCAGCCCCAGCATTTT | CASSAQALSNQPQHF
many | 15 | NA | TRBJ1-2 | TRBV20-1 | TGCAGTGCTAGAGTGGGCGGATATTCCGGCCCTGGCTACACCTTC | CSARVGGYSGPGYTF
many | 15 | TRBD1 | TRBJ2-1 | TRBV12-3/TRBV12-4 | TGTGCCAGCAGTTTGGGGACAGTCTCCTACAATGAGCAGTTCTTC | CASSLGTVSYNEQFF
NA | 15 | TRBD2 | TRBJ2-2 | TRBV9 | TGTGCCAGCAGCGTCCAAGCGGGGGACACCGGGGAGCTGTTTTTT | CASSVQAGDTGELFF
many | 15 | NA | TRBJ2-5 | TRBV5-1 | TGCGCCAGCAGCTTGGTTGTCGGAGTCCGGGGGACCCAGTACTTC | CASSLVVGVRGTQYF
many | 15 | NA | TRBJ1-1 | TRBV5-1 | TGCGCCAGCAGCCCCTCCCCTCCTCCCTCCACTGAAGCTTTCTTT | CASSPSPPPSTEAFF
NA | 16 | NA | TRBJ2-1 | TRBV6-1 | TGTGCCAGCAGTGAAGCGCGGGCTAGGTGGGTCAATGAGCAGTTCTTC | CASSEARARWVNEQFF
few | 13 | NA | TRBJ1-1 | TRBV29-1 | TGCAGCGTTGAAGGGGGGATGAACACTGAAGCTTTCTTT | CSVEGGMNTEAFF
many | 17 | TRBD2 | TRBJ2-3 | TRBV11-2 | TGTGCCAGCAGCTTAGTCGTAGCGGGGGGGCCCAGAGATACGCAGTATTTT | CASSLVVAGGPRDTQYF
many | 14 | NA | TRBJ1-2 | TRBV7-6 | TGTGCCAGCAGCGATGAGGGACAACGGTATGGCTACACCTTC | CASSDEGQRYGYTF
many | 15 | NA | TRBJ1-5 | TRBV20-1 | TGCAGTGCTAGCAAGGTCGTAGGGAGCAATCAGCCCCAGCATTTT | CSASKVVGSNQPQHF
few | 14 | NA | TRBJ1-5 | TRBV7-2 | TGTGCCAGCAGCTTAGACGTGAGCAATCAGCCCCAGCATTTT | CASSLDVSNQPQHF
NA | 13 | NA | TRBJ1-1 | TRBV10-2 | TGCGCCAGCAGTGTTCATTTGAACACTGAAGCTTTCTTT | CASSVHLNTEAFF
few | 14 | NA | TRBJ1-1 | TRBV11-2 | TGTGCCAGCAGCCCGAGGACCGGGGGCTTCGAAGCTTTCTTT | CASSPRTGGFEAFF
many | 15 | TRBD2 | TRBJ2-1 | TRBV11-2 | TGTGCCAGCAGCTTAGACCGAGCGGGGGGGTATGAGCAGTTCTTC | CASSLDRAGGYEQFF
many | 15 | NA | TRBJ2-1 | TRBV29-1 | TGCAGCGTTGAACGGAGCCCGGGACTCGACGGAAAGAGGTTCTTC | CSVERSPGLDGKRFF
many | 16 | NA | TRBJ2-1 | TRBV7-2 | TGTGCCAGCAGCTTATCGTCTGGGAGCTCCTACAATGAGCAGTTCTTC | CASSLSSGSSYNEQFF
NA | 16 | TRBD1 | TRBJ1-1 | TRBV12-3/TRBV12-4 | TGTGCCAGCAGCGCTACACAGGGGGCTGGGAACACTGAAGCTTTCTTT | CASSATQGAGNTEAFF
many | 16 | NA | TRBJ2-7 | TRBV7-6 | TGTGCCAGCAGCTTAGCGTGGACAGAAAGAGGCTACGAGCAGTACTTC | CASSLAWTERGYEQYF
NA | 15 | TRBD1 | TRBJ2-1 | TRBV10-3 | TGTGCCATCAGTGAGTCCCGGACAGGGAGGATCGAGCAGTTCTTC | CAISESRTGRIEQFF
few | 12 | NA | TRBJ1-1 | TRBV28 | TGTGCCAGCAGTATGCTCCGGAGGGAGGCTTTCTTT | CASSMLRREAFF
NA | 17 | TRBD1 | TRBJ2-6 | TRBV6-6 | TGTGCCAGCAGACCGGGACAGGGGGACTCTGGGGCCAACGTCCTGACTTTC | CASRPGQGDSGANVLTF
many | 15 | NA | TRBJ1-2 | TRBV3-1 | TGTGCCAGCAGCCAAGATGTGGGACGGACCTATGGCTACACCTTC | CASSQDVGRTYGYTF
few | 11 | NA | TRBJ1-2 | TRBV6-2/TRBV6-3 | TGTGCCAGCAGAACAGGCTATGGCTACACCTTC | CASRTGYGYTF
many | 16 | TRBD2 | TRBJ2-3 | TRBV7-2 | TGTGCCAGCAGCTCCCCCAGAAGCGGGGGTACAGATACGCAGTATTTT | CASSSPRSGGTDTQYF
many | 15 | TRBD1 | TRBJ2-7 | TRBV18 | TGTGCCAGCTCCCTCATGGGCGGACAGGGATACGAGCAGTACTTC | CASSLMGGQGYEQYF
NA | 12 | NA | TRBJ2-4 | TRBV12-5 | TGTGCTAGTGGTCCCCTAGGATACATTCAGTACTTC | CASGPLGYIQYF
NA | 13 | NA | TRBJ2-2 | TRBV9 | TGTGCCAGCAGCGTCAAGAACACCGGGGAGCTGTTTTTT | CASSVKNTGELFF